The T cell receptor delta chain described here comes from a study of γδ T cells in repeated Plasmodium falciparum infection. On the study more broadly: Each infection was followed by sampling at 21 days, plus baseline and some pre-infection draws. Study-level findings and limits: Donors in Mali lived in a small rural village, largely one ethnic group.

Germline assignment: CDR1 TSWWSYY and CDR2 QGS. Between the trimmed V and J ends, which lost 3 bases and 12 bases, there was a span of 32 bases. The CDR3 contains 18 residues. This clone was counted at least ten times. As yet, its antigen is unknown. Gammadelta T cells were flow-sorted from PBMC into Vgamma9/Vdelta2+ and Vdelta2-negative populations for bulk analysis. Both TRG and TRD chains were sequenced from each sorted sample. With CATT, TCRdb re-called clones from the multiplex PCR reads. The sample contains 70,000 to 95,000 delta-chain clones, roughly 1.4% of which appear only once. This clonotype originated in a pool of human donors (malaria-infected and uninfected, not separated). The chain has TRDV1 and TRDJ1; the D gene is possibly TRDD3 (7 bases). Input material: gamma-delta T cells from blood. The CDR3 nucleotides are TGTGCTCTTGGGGACTTATTCCTATTCGGCGCTGGGGGCCCGTTTTTCATCTTT. This sequence encodes CALGDLFLFGAGGPFFIF.